The count of the clone carrying this T cell receptor beta chain is one. The antigen remains undetermined. Per the germline V gene, CDR1 is GTSNPN and CDR2 is SVGIG (reference sequence). This CDR3 is built from 13 residues. With 0 bases removed from V and 5 bases from J, the gap between germline ends came to 10 bases. Random hexamers were used to reverse transcribe 0.5 to 1 ug of RNA. Multiplex PCR with immunoSEQ amplified the TCR beta CDR3 across 54 Vbeta and 13 Jbeta. One entry per CDR3 protein results from TCRdb running MiXCR on the immunoSEQ multiplex PCR reads. The data hold roughly 200,000 distinct CDR3 sequences, with roughly 94% observed a single time. TEMRA cells were FACS-enriched and CD8+ and CD4+ T cells negatively isolated. These data originate in a study of CD8 T cells in Susac syndrome. Findings and caveats of the study: As the study acknowledged, the number of individuals who were part of its TCR sequencing and HLA analysis was relatively small.

The sequence was collected from a human donor in good health. The sample taken for sequencing was CD4+ T cells from PBMCs. This rearrangement joins TRBV30 to TRBJ2-5, with unresolved D. The CDR3 sequence is CAWSVRETETQYF. DNA for the CDR3: TGTGCCTGGAGTGTCCGCGAAACGGAGACCCAGTACTTC.